Each of the 29 T cell receptor beta chains below was sequenced from the same sample in a study of cytomegalovirus exposure and HLA in healthy donors. PCR amplification relied on 60 Vbeta primers (plus 13 Jbeta primers). The method was immunoSEQ multiplex PCR; TCRdb's version includes in-frame clones alone and lacks a portion of them. The table includes tens of thousands of clones, about two thirds detected once. Sequenced sample: PBMCs. The receptors were sampled from a man in his sixties in good health and CMV-seronegative.

This clone was observed a few times. The chain uses TRBV29-1 and TRBJ1-2, with TRBD1 matching over 8 bases. The ends lost 0 bases at V and 7 bases at J; junction bases unmatched: 4. CDR3 length: 13 amino acids. CDR1 SQVTM and CDR2 ANQGSEA come from the germline V gene. The CDR3 here is CSVEDGRGLGYTF. The CDR3, as DNA: TGCAGCGTTGAAGACGGCAGGGGGCTTGGCTACACCTTC.

The J gene is TRBJ1-3, the V gene TRBV7-2, with D unresolved. The CDR3 consists of 15 residues. The germline gives CDR1 SGHTA, CDR2 FQGNSA. The V end was cut by 1 base, the J end by 4 bases, with 11 bases between. The CDR3 DNA follows: TGTGCCAGCAGCTTAGTACCTGACGGGGGAAACACCATATATTTT. It yields the protein CASSLVPDGGNTIYF.

The genes are TRBV6-5 and TRBJ1-4; D is possibly TRBD1 (6 bases). The CDR3 contains 14 residues. The ends were cut back, 5 bases at V and 6 bases at J, with 13 bases in the middle. Germline V lookup: CDR1 MNHEY, CDR2 SVGAGI. CDR3 DNA: TGTGCCAGCAGTGTGACAGGTGGCGATGAAAAACTGTTTTTT. It specifies CASSVTGGDEKLFF.

The chain couples TRBV5-4 to TRBJ2-7, with TRBD1 matching 7 bases. The CDR3 runs to 14 residues. V lost 7 bases and J lost 2; bases outside the gene matches: 9. The germline V gene has CDR1 SGHNT and CDR2 YYREEE (reference sequence). The CDR3 loop is CASGPKTGAYEQYF. Here the CDR3 DNA reads TGTGCCAGCGGACCAAAAACAGGGGCCTACGAGCAGTACTTC.

This rearrangement joins TRBV29-1 to TRBJ2-1; D might be TRBD2 (6 bases). Trimming took off 4 bases at V and 9 bases at J, with 13 bases between the two ends. From germline, CDR1 is SQVTM and CDR2 ANQGSEA. The CDR3 is made up of 12 amino acids. The CDR3 region has the DNA TGCAGCGTTGTGGAGGGACGGGGTGAGCAGTTCTTC. Translating gives CSVVEGRGEQFF.

To note about this clone: Compared with germline, one end of the junction differs, possibly owing to a read error. The chain joins TRBV7-9 to TRBJ2-7; TRBD2 agrees at 10 bases. The germline V gene encodes CDR1 SEHNR and CDR2 FQNEAQ (reference sequence). The CDR3 is 17 residues long. The CDR3 DNA reads as TGTTCCAGCAGCAAACTCACTAGCGGGACTATCGCCTACGAGCAGTACTTC. Translated, it gives CSSSKLTSGTIAYEQYF.

CDR3 coding DNA: TGTGCCATCCGGACAGCTAACACTGAAGCTTTCTTT. As protein: CAIRTANTEAFF. The V call is TRBV10-3, the J call TRBJ1-1, with D possibly being TRBD1 (6 bases). CDR3 size: 12 residues. Trimming stripped 8 bases from V and 2 bases from J, with 9 bases between. From germline, CDR1 is ENHRY and CDR2 SYGVKD.

CDR3 amino acids: CASSLSNTGELFF. CDR3 sequence (DNA): TGTGCCAGCAGTTTATCTAACACCGGGGAGCTGTTTTTT. The rearrangement links TRBV28 to TRBJ2-2; D ambiguous. The germline V gene encodes CDR1 MDHEN and CDR2 SYDVKM. The CDR3 has 13 residues. Between the trimmed V and J ends, which lost 1 base and 2 bases, there was a span of 2 bases.

The CDR3 DNA reads as TGTGCCAGCTCATTGGGACAGGCCAGCTCCTACGAGCAGTACTTC. Its translation is CASSLGQASSYEQYF. The rearrangement links TRBV18 to TRBJ2-7; 8 bases are shared with TRBD1. The CDR3 has 15 residues. The V segment lost 5 bases and the J segment 0 bases; nucleotides outside the gene matches: 6. Germline V gene sequence: CDR1 KGHSH, CDR2 LQKENI.

The genes are TRBV29-1 and TRBJ1-2; the match to TRBD1 covers 9 bases. The V segment lost 6 bases and the J segment 6 bases; nucleotides outside the gene matches: 8. Germline-derived CDR1 and CDR2 are SQVTM and ANQGSEA. The CDR3 sequence is 13 residues long. CDR3 coding DNA: TGCAGCGTGGCTCGAACAGGGGGCGATGGCTACACCTTC. Translated, it gives CSVARTGGDGYTF.

This chain uses TRBV2 with TRBJ2-5; TRBD2 matches at 11 bases. Germline CDR1 SNHLY, CDR2 FYNNEI. The CDR3 loop spans 16 amino acids. The V segment lost 6 bases and the J segment 5 bases; nucleotides outside the gene matches: 11. The CDR3 nucleotides are TGTGCCAGCAGCCCGGCGGTAGCGGGAGGGGAGGAGACCCAGTACTTC. Protein: CASSPAVAGGEETQYF.

This sequence joins TRBV18 and TRBJ2-7, with D possibly matching TRBD1 (6 bases). The V end lost 8 bases, the J end lost 1 base, and 18 bases lay between the germline ends. The CDR3 extends over 15 amino acids. CDR1 and CDR2 from the germline V gene are KGHSH and LQKENI. The CDR3 sequence is CASRQTGTKSYEQYF. CDR3 nucleotide sequence: TGTGCCAGCCGTCAAACCGGGACAAAATCCTACGAGCAGTACTTC.

This clone showed up just a few times. The CDR3 bases are TGTGCCAGCACCATGGGGCAGGGTGGTACTGAAGCTTTCTTT. Its protein product is CASTMGQGGTEAFF. The V and J genes are TRBV2 and TRBJ1-1; the D gene is possibly TRBD1 (5 bases). CDR3 length equals 14 residues. Germline V gives CDR1 SNHLY, CDR2 FYNNEI. V lost 7 bases and J 5 bases, leaving 17 bases between the germline ends.

The CDR3: CASGPRQGAFGYTF. The CDR3, as DNA: TGTGCTAGTGGCCCCCGCCAGGGGGCTTTTGGCTACACCTTC. The rearrangement links TRBV12-5 to TRBJ1-2; 8 bases are shared with TRBD1. Germline V gene data show CDR1 as LGHNT and CDR2 as FRNRAP. CDR3 length: 14 amino acids. After removal of 6 bases from V and 7 bases from J, the junction contained 10 bases not matched to a gene.

The chain links TRBV11-2 to TRBJ2-1; TRBD1 might be the D (5 bases). V was pared by 5 bases and J by 6 bases, with 11 bases between. This CDR3 is 13 amino acids long. From germline, CDR1 is SGHAT and CDR2 FQNNGV. As DNA, the CDR3 is TGTGCCAGCAGCGAACAGGTGGGCAATGAGCAGTTCTTC. As protein: CASSEQVGNEQFF. The full variable domain, in which reference TRBV11-2 and TRBJ2-1 provide the parts outside the CDR3, is EAGVAQSPRYKIIEKRQSVAFWCNPISGHATLYWYQQILGQGPKLLIQFQNNGVVDDSQLPKDRFSAERLKGVDSTLKIQPAKLEDSAVYLCASSEQVGNEQFFGPGTRLTVL.

The V call is TRBV12-5, the J call TRBJ2-3; 12 positions match TRBD2. Germline V gene lookup returns CDR1 LGHNT and CDR2 FRNRAP. The trim removed 5 bases at V and 0 bases at J, leaving 9 bases unmatched. The CDR3 runs 18 residues. The CDR3 region is CASGNYRGLAGSTDTQYF. The DNA of the CDR3 is TGTGCTAGTGGTAACTACCGAGGACTAGCGGGGAGCACAGATACGCAGTATTTT. Full variable domain (remainder filled in from reference TRBV12-5 and TRBJ2-3): DARVTQTPRHKVTEMGQEVTMRCQPILGHNTVFWYRQTMMQGLELLAYFRNRAPLDDSGMPKDRFSAEMPDATLATLKIQPSEPRDSAVYFCASGNYRGLAGSTDTQYFGPGTRLTVL.

This clone was recorded once. This sequence joins TRBV7-2 and TRBJ1-1, with 9 bases identical to TRBD1. The junction had 9 bases not matched to a gene; V was cut back by 1 base and J by 6 bases. CDR1 and CDR2 (germline): SGHTA, FQGNSA. The CDR3 covers 16 residues. CDR3 region: CASSLVAADRGAEAFF. In DNA form, the CDR3 reads TGTGCCAGCAGCTTAGTAGCGGCTGACAGGGGGGCTGAAGCTTTCTTT.

The CDR3 region has the DNA TGCGCCAGCAGCGGAGCGGGAGCTCCCTACAATGAGCAGTTCTTC. Protein product: CASSGAGAPYNEQFF. The chain has TRBV5-1 and TRBJ2-1, with TRBD2 matching 8 bases. In germline, CDR1 is SGHRS, CDR2 YFSETQ. CDR3 size: 15 residues. After removal of 4 bases from V and 2 bases from J, the junction contained 5 bases not matched to a gene.

The chain couples TRBV6-5 to TRBJ1-1; 8 nucleotides agree with TRBD1. The CDR3 covers 14 residues. The germline gives CDR1 MNHEY, CDR2 SVGAGI. Trimming took 7 bases from V and 2 from J; bases not matched to a gene: 6. CDR3 in amino acids: CASTPDRVNTEAFF. CDR3 nucleotides: TGTGCCAGCACTCCGGACAGGGTCAACACTGAAGCTTTCTTT.

This clone was detected a few times. This chain uses TRBV7-9 with TRBJ2-3; D may be TRBD1 (6 bases). V was trimmed by 0 bases and J by 2 bases, leaving 9 bases between them. Germline loops: CDR1 SEHNR, CDR2 FQNEAQ (reference sequence). This CDR3 comprises 15 residues. This CDR3 reads CASSLAGQPTDTQYF. As DNA, the CDR3 is TGTGCCAGCAGCTTAGCTGGACAGCCCACAGATACGCAGTATTTT.

J is TRBJ2-3 and V is TRBV7-9, with 13 bases aligning to TRBD2. The V gene's germline CDR1 is SEHNR and CDR2 FQNEAQ (reference sequence). CDR3 length equals 19 residues. The trim removed 4 bases at V and 3 bases at J, leaving 13 bases unmatched. The CDR3 DNA is TGTGCCAGCAGCTCTTGGACTAGCGGGGGTTGGGGAGAAACAGATACGCAGTATTTT. It translates to CASSSWTSGGWGETDTQYF.

This clone was recorded a few times. This chain joins TRBV5-1 and TRBJ2-1, with D possibly matching TRBD2 (6 bases). Trimming removed 1 base from V and 1 base from J, with 12 bases in between. The V gene's germline CDR1 is SGHRS and CDR2 YFSETQ. The length of the CDR3 is 16 residues. CDR3 loop: CASSLSEGYSYNEQFF. In DNA, the CDR3 is TGCGCCAGCAGCTTGTCGGAGGGATATTCCTACAATGAGCAGTTCTTC. The whole variable domain, filled in from reference TRBV5-1 and TRBJ2-1, reads KAGVTQTPRYLIKTRGQQVTLSCSPISGHRSVSWYQQTPGQGLQFLFEYFSETQRNKGNFPGRFSGRQFSNSRSEMNVSTLELGDSALYLCASSLSEGYSYNEQFFGPGTRLTVL.

The chain combines TRBV6-1 with TRBJ2-7; 7 bases align to TRBD2. V lost 11 bases and J lost 0; bases outside the gene matches: 4. The CDR3 contains 12 residues. The germline gives CDR1 MNHNS, CDR2 SASEGT. The CDR3 nucleotides read TGTGCCGGTCTAGCGGACTCCTACGAGCAGTACTTC. Its protein is CAGLADSYEQYF.

The genes are TRBV7-2 and TRBJ2-1, with 7 bases aligning to TRBD1. The V and J ends lost 4 bases and 2 bases, in that order; junction bases with no gene match: 2. From germline, CDR1 is SGHTA and CDR2 FQGNSA. The CDR3 extends over 14 amino acids. The chain's CDR3 is CASSSDRAYNEQFF. The CDR3 DNA sequence: TGTGCCAGCAGCTCCGACAGGGCCTACAATGAGCAGTTCTTC.

This clone was seen more than once but under ten times. This chain links TRBV5-1 with TRBJ2-7, with 11 nucleotides matching TRBD2. V shed 5 bases, J shed 3 bases, and the junction held 4 bases outside the gene matches. The germline V gene has CDR1 SGHRS and CDR2 YFSETQ. This CDR3 comprises 14 residues. The chain's CDR3 is CASSAGTSGYEQYF. In nucleotides, the CDR3 is TGCGCCAGCAGTGCCGGGACTAGCGGCTACGAGCAGTACTTC.

This clone was observed a handful of times. This sequence joins TRBV30 and TRBJ1-1; possibly TRBD1 for D (6 bases). The germline gives CDR1 GTSNPN, CDR2 SVGIG (reference sequence). There are 13 residues in the CDR3. Trimming shortened V by 3 bases and J by 0 bases, and 8 bases separated the two germline ends. The CDR3 here is CAWSDRLNTEAFF. In DNA, the CDR3 is TGTGCCTGGAGCGACAGGTTGAACACTGAAGCTTTCTTT.

The chain links TRBV6-5 to TRBJ1-1; D ambiguous. The V gene lost 5 bases and the J gene lost 5 bases, with 9 bases spanning the gap. Germline V gives CDR1 MNHEY, CDR2 SVGAGI. The CDR3 runs 12 residues. For the CDR3, the DNA is TGTGCCAGCAGTGAATCCAGTACTGAAGCTTTCTTT. Translation gives CASSESSTEAFF.

This clone occurred a few times. The chain carries TRBV5-1 and TRBJ2-3; D is ambiguous. The CDR3 is 15 residues long. V shed 3 bases and J shed 2 bases, with 13 bases lying between them. Germline values: CDR1 SGHRS, CDR2 YFSETQ. The CDR3 bases are TGCGCCAGCAGCTCATTAGATCAGGCCACAGATACGCAGTATTTT. Its protein product is CASSSLDQATDTQYF.

This clone was counted only a few times. The genes are TRBV11-2 and TRBJ2-1; 7 positions match TRBD2. This CDR3 region has 15 residues. CDR1 and CDR2 (germline): SGHAT, FQNNGV. J was trimmed by 2 bases and V by 4 bases; bases with no gene match: 5. The DNA of the CDR3 is TGTGCCAGCAGCTCTTATCGGGGGGCCTACAATGAGCAGTTCTTC. Its protein product is CASSSYRGAYNEQFF.